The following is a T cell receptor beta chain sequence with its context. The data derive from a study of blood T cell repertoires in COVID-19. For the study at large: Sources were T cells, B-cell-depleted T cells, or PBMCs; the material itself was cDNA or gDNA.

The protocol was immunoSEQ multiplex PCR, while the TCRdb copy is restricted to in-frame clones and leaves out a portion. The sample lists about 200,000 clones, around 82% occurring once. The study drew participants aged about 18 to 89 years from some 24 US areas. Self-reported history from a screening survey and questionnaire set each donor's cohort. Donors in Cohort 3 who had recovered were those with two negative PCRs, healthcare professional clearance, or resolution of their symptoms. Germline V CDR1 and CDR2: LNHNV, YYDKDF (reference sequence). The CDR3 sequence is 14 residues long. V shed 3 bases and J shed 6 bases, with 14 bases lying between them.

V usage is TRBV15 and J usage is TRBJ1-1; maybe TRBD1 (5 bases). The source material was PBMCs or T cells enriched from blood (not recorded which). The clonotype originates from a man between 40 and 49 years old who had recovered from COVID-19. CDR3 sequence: CATSREWQGSEAFF. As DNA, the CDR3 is TGTGCCACCAGCAGGGAGTGGCAGGGTTCTGAAGCTTTCTTT.